This T cell receptor beta chain was captured in a study of shared clonotypes between healthy human individuals. Each replicate PCR on the sorted subsets used about 0.2 ug DNA (roughly 32,000 T cell genomes). Profiling relied on immunoSEQ multiplex PCR, and the TCRdb table lists in-frame clones only, not all of them. The table includes approximately 2,000,000 clones, about nine tenths detected once. Donors were healthy HIV-negative adults without recently reported acute infections or vaccinations. Researchers partitioned CD4+ cells into CD45RA+ naive and CD45RA-negative memory subsets. The sample was naive CD4+ T cells from PBMCs. Indicated subset: CD45RA+ positively selected. The receptor's source is a man aged 18 to 29 in good health. Some clones in this sample may be carry-over from other donors' samples.

CDR3 region: CASSQDARLAGSYNEQFF. In nucleotides, the CDR3 is TGCGCCAGCAGCCAAGATGCGAGACTAGCGGGATCCTACAATGAGCAGTTCTTC. The chain combines TRBV4-3 with TRBJ2-1; 11 bases line up with TRBD2. This CDR3 spans 18 amino acids. The V and J ends lost 0 bases and 1 base, in that order; junction bases with no gene match: 5. The germline V gene encodes CDR1 LGHNA and CDR2 YSLEER.